This TCR beta chain derives from a study of CD8 T cells in Susac syndrome. CDR3 length: 15 residues. The V end lost 5 bases, the J end lost 1 base, and 15 bases lay between the germline ends. Germline V gives CDR1 LGHDT, CDR2 YNNKEL (reference sequence). General observations from the study: That the number of individuals in its TCR sequencing and HLA analysis was relatively small was acknowledged by the study.

In blood CD8+ and CD4+ T cells, TCR beta underwent sequencing. The control participants were healthy donors, and these controls were matched with respect to both age and sex. As for this clonotype: Its antigen is not identified.

RNA, at about 0.45 to 1 ug, was reverse transcribed with random hexamers. It was immunoSEQ multiplex PCR that amplified TCR beta CDR3 across 54 Vbeta and 13 Jbeta. Each CDR3 protein is one row after TCRdb ran MiXCR on the immunoSEQ multiplex PCR reads. The table includes about 130,000 distinct CDR3 sequences, over 85% detected once. Sequenced: CD4+ T cells from PBMCs. The chain is built from TRBV3-1 and TRBJ2-7; D gene ambiguous. The sequence was obtained from a human donor in good health. The DNA of the CDR3 is TGTGCCAGCAGCTGGAAAGGTACAATTTCCTACGAGCAGTACTTC. It encodes CASSWKGTISYEQYF.